This TCR beta chain was sequenced for a study of T cell responses to AZD1222 COVID-19 vaccine. General study results and limits: Females outnumbered males among donors, who were mostly white British; clonal diversity was possibly underestimated. Spike-specific TCRs gained breadth and depth after people received two AZD1222 doses. Dominant at 160-218 and 743-854, vaccine-associated CD4 TCRs also spanned spike. The reported proportion of spike-specific TCRs targeting unmutated variant regions was nearly half.

As for this clone: Its specificity is not known.

Using immunoSEQ multiplex PCR, the repertoire was profiled, and TCRdb retains in-frame clones only, with some absent. The sample lists 150,000 to 200,000 clones, around nine tenths seen once, with roughly 10% in the top ten. V was cut by 5 bases and J by 6 bases, with 16 bases left in between. CDR1 and CDR2 (germline): SGHAT, FQNNGV. The CDR3 spans 15 residues. The sample consisted of peripheral blood, taken 28 days after the second AZD1222 dose. The receptor was derived from an adult who received the AZD1222 COVID-19 vaccine. J is TRBJ2-2 and V is TRBV11-2, with D tentatively TRBD1 (8 bases). CDR3 sequence: CASSPTGGDSGELFF. The DNA of the CDR3 is TGTGCCAGCAGCCCCACAGGGGGGGATTCCGGGGAGCTGTTTTTT.